This T cell receptor (beta chain) was recorded in a study of T cell clones after liver transplantation. Across the whole study: Until 12-24 months post-transplant, subjects got standard immunosuppression and no induction.

TCRdb's table, derived via immunoSEQ multiplex PCR, lists solely in-frame clones and lacks some. The sample yields around 26,000 clones, approximately 71% seen once. This clone was observed once. Trimming removed 1 base at V and 10 bases at J, with 11 bases between. This CDR3 has 13 amino acids. The germline V gene encodes CDR1 SGHNT and CDR2 YENEEA. This receptor was identified in a human donor who received a liver transplant. The J gene is TRBJ2-1, the V gene TRBV11-3; D is ambiguous. Sequencing used CD4+ T cells from blood, obtained before liver transplant. Here the CDR3 reads CASSLGPGGEQFF. The DNA of the CDR3 is TGTGCCAGCAGCTTAGGCCCGGGTGGGGAGCAGTTCTTC.